This entry lists 3 T cell receptor beta chains sequenced from one sample in a study of T cells in tuberculosis. Time point indicated: new active TB diagnosis, blood taken before or within 7 days of starting treatment. Sequencing was performed with immunoSEQ multiplex PCR; in TCRdb, only in-frame clones are kept and a portion is missing. The sample lists tens of thousands of clones, about 90% occurring once. The material sequenced was PBMCs, taken at tuberculosis diagnosis. The receptor set was obtained from an adult with tuberculosis.

The chain has TRBV7-2 and TRBJ1-2; D not resolved. V was trimmed by 1 base and J by 8 bases, leaving 11 bases between them. CDR1 and CDR2 (germline): SGHTA, FQGNSA. CDR3 size: 13 residues. CDR3 protein: CASSLDREGGYTF. The CDR3 DNA reads TGTGCCAGCAGCTTAGACCGGGAGGGAGGCTACACCTTC. Combining the CDR3 with reference TRBV7-2 and TRBJ1-2 gives the whole variable domain GAGVSQSPSNKVTEKGKDVELRCDPISGHTALYWYRQSLGQGLEFLIYFQGNSAPDKSGLPSDRFSAERTGGSVSTLTIQRTQQEDSAVYLCASSLDREGGYTFGSGTRLTVV.

The chain's CDR3 is CASSPEGAPNQPQHF. The CDR3 DNA reads as TGTGCCAGCAGTCCCGAGGGGGCCCCCAATCAGCCCCAGCATTTT. The chain employs TRBV27 and TRBJ1-5; 7 nucleotides align to TRBD1. Per the germline V gene, CDR1 is MNHEY and CDR2 is SMNVEV (reference sequence). The CDR3 is 15 amino acids. Trimming cost V 5 bases and J 3 bases; bases outside gene matches: 7.

The rearrangement uses TRBV10-3 and TRBJ1-2; D unresolved. The CDR3 spans 15 residues. V lost 0 bases and J 0 bases, leaving 8 bases between the germline ends. CDR1 and CDR2 (germline): ENHRY, SYGVKD. The CDR3 DNA follows: TGTGCCATCAGTGAGTCGAAACGGGCTAACTATGGCTACACCTTC. Amino acids: CAISESKRANYGYTF.